This is a list of T cell receptor beta chains from one sample in a study of shared clonotypes between healthy human individuals. Sequenced by immunoSEQ multiplex PCR; TCRdb stores in-frame clones only, minus some. The table records some 1.5 million clones, roughly 95% of them present only once. Input material: naive CD4+ T cells sorted from blood. The receptors stem from a man under 40 in good health. Both conserved end residues are part of each CDR3. The order of the fields is J gene, clone size, D gene, V gene, CDR3 DNA, CDR3 protein. D genes are given only for firm matches. Size is stated for part of the rows, as once, few or many counts, or as a class when the clone is expanded.

>TRBJ2-1|.|TRBD2|TRBV5-1
TGCGCCAGCAGCTCCGGGACTAGCGGGAGCGGTACCCTTTACAATGAGCAGTTCTTC
CASSSGTSGSGTLYNEQFF
>TRBJ2-3|.|.|TRBV29-1
TGCAGCGTTGAAGACAGACCCAACCAGTATTTT
CSVEDRPNQYF
>TRBJ2-5|.|.|TRBV7-9
TGTGCCAGCAGCGGGATCAGGGGTTTGGAGACCCAGTACTTC
CASSGIRGLETQYF
>TRBJ2-7|.|TRBD2|TRBV18
TGTGCCAGCTCACCGGGGACTAGCGGGAGTAGTGCAGTCGAGCAGTACTTC
CASSPGTSGSSAVEQYF
>TRBJ1-4|.|.|TRBV11-2
TGTGCCAGCAGCCGAGGGACTAATGAAAAACTGTTTTTT
CASSRGTNEKLFF
>TRBJ2-5|.|.|TRBV9
TGTGCCAGCAGCGCCCGCCTACGCCAAGAGACCCAGTACTTC
CASSARLRQETQYF
>TRBJ2-5|once|TRBD1|TRBV5-1
TGCGCCAGCAGCCGCAGGGGGACCGGAAAGATACAAGAGACCCAGTACTTC
CASSRRGTGKIQETQYF
>TRBJ1-4|.|.|TRBV7-6
TGTGCCAGCAGCTTAGAAGGGCAGGGGAGTTCTCGGCAGCCAACTAATGAAAAACTGTTTTTT
CASSLEGQGSSRQPTNEKLFF
>TRBJ1-1|.|.|TRBV7-2
TGTGCCAGCAGCTTCACAGGGTATGGTGAAGCTTTCTTT
CASSFTGYGEAFF
>TRBJ2-3|.|TRBD1|TRBV5-1
TGCGCCAGCAGCTTTGGACAGGAACCAGATACGCAGTATTTT
CASSFGQEPDTQYF
>TRBJ2-5|.|TRBD1|TRBV19
TGTGCCAGTAGCAGGGACAGCCAAGAGACCCAGTACTTC
CASSRDSQETQYF
>TRBJ2-7|.|.|TRBV27
TGTGCCAGCAGCCCTACGAGTACAGGGAACTACGAGCAGTACTTC
CASSPTSTGNYEQYF
>TRBJ2-7|.|.|TRBV6-5
TGTGCCAGCAGTCAGGGAACCTACGAGCAGTACTTC
CASSQGTYEQYF
>TRBJ2-5|.|.|TRBV7-8
TGTGCCAGCACCCGAGGCGGGATAAAAAAAGAGACCCAGTACTTC
CASTRGGIKKETQYF
>TRBJ2-3|.|.|TRBV5-1
TGCGCCAGCAGGCTTCCGGGGAGGAGCACAGATACGCAGTATTTT
CASRLPGRSTDTQYF
>TRBJ2-1|.|TRBD1|TRBV19
TGTGCCAGTAGCGGGACAGGGGGCATTGAGCAGTTCTTC
CASSGTGGIEQFF
>TRBJ2-3|.|.|TRBV5-4
TGTGCCAGCAGGTCCCCCGACACAGATACGCAGTATTTT
CASRSPDTDTQYF
>TRBJ2-2|.|.|TRBV10-3
TGTGCCATCAGTGAGTCTATCTGGGGGCCAAAAGGGGACCGGGAGCTGTTTTTT
CAISESIWGPKGDRELFF
>TRBJ1-2|.|TRBD1|TRBV7-9
TGTGCCAGCAGCACATACGGGACAGTCTATGGCTACACCTTC
CASSTYGTVYGYTF
>TRBJ2-3|.|.|TRBV10-1
TGCGCCAGCAGCCCCGGAGGGAGCACAGATACGCAGTATTTT
CASSPGGSTDTQYF
>TRBJ1-1|.|.|TRBV6-5
TGTGCCAGCAGTTACAGTTGGGGGACCAACACTGAAGCTTTCTTT
CASSYSWGTNTEAFF
>TRBJ1-2|.|.|TRBV7-6
TGTGCCAGCAGCCCTCGACCGAGGGCCTATGGCTACACCTTC
CASSPRPRAYGYTF
>TRBJ2-2|once|TRBD1|TRBV6-1
TGTGCCAGCAGGGTGAGGACAGGGGACACCGGGGAGCTGTTTTTT
CASRVRTGDTGELFF
>TRBJ2-7|.|.|TRBV2
TGTGCCAGCAGTGAAACAAGCCAGATCTACGAGCAGTACTTC
CASSETSQIYEQYF